The 32 T cell receptor beta chains in this list originate from one sample, sequenced in a study of metastatic and nonmetastatic thyroid tumors. Until they underwent thyroid surgery, no patient had received any treatment. TCRdb ran MiXCR on the PCR reads. Among about 40,000 clones listed, approximately 13% were seen once. The sequencing input was blood. Receptor source: a female donor with papillary thyroid cancer or a benign thyroid nodule (not recorded which). Some clones in this sample may be carry-over from other donors' samples.

The table lists this clone with a few counts. A read error may produce the germline difference seen at one junction end. This chain links TRBV9 with TRBJ2-5, with 8 bases that match TRBD1. Germline V gene sequence: CDR1 SGDLS, CDR2 YYNGEE. The CDR3 consists of 15 residues. The CDR3 spells CTSSATGGIAETQYF. In DNA form, the CDR3 reads TGTACCAGCAGCGCCACAGGGGGGATTGCAGAGACCCAGTACTTC.

This clone was counted many times. This chain uses TRBV6-4 with TRBJ2-7; weak D call: TRBD1 (7 bases). This CDR3 has 15 amino acids. CDR1 is MRHNA, CDR2 SNTAGT, per germline. Trimming shortened V by 7 bases and J by 1 base, and 17 bases separated the two germline ends. The CDR3 sequence is CASTTTGRSSYEQYF. Written as DNA, the CDR3 is TGTGCCAGCACCACGACAGGGAGGTCATCCTACGAGCAGTACTTC.

The chain has TRBV9 and TRBJ1-3, with TRBD1 identical over 8 bases. The ends lost 0 bases at V and 0 bases at J; junction bases unmatched: 8. CDR1 and CDR2 from the germline V gene are SGDLS and YYNGEE. The CDR3 sequence is 18 residues long. The CDR3 region has the DNA TGTGCCAGCAGCGTAGGGCAGGGGGCACCCATCTCTGGAAACACCATATATTTT. It translates to CASSVGQGAPISGNTIYF. Together with reference TRBV9 and TRBJ1-3, the CDR3 gives the full variable domain: DSGVTQTPKHLITATGQRVTLRCSPRSGDLSVYWYQQSLDQGLQFLIQYYNGEERAKGNILERFSAQQFPDLHSELNLSSLELGDSALYFCASSVGQGAPISGNTIYFGEGSWLTVV.

This clone was observed a single time. The V and J genes are TRBV11-1 and TRBJ2-3; possible D gene TRBD2, 6 bases. CDR3 length: 15 residues. The germline V gene has CDR1 SGHAT and CDR2 FQDESV (reference sequence). V was pared by 5 bases and J by 2 bases, with 14 bases between. CDR3: CASSLRRGNTDTQYF. CDR3 nucleotides: TGTGCCAGCAGCCTCCGGCGGGGTAACACAGATACGCAGTATTTT.

This clone was seen many times. The chain combines TRBV28 with TRBJ2-7, with 9 bases matching TRBD1. This CDR3 comprises 16 residues. The V gene's germline CDR1 is MDHEN and CDR2 SYDVKM. After removal of 10 bases from V and 0 bases from J, the junction contained 13 bases not matched to a gene. CDR3 nucleotide sequence: TGTGCCACCACGACAGGGGGAGCTAGCGGCTCCTACGAGCAGTACTTC. Protein: CATTTGGASGSYEQYF. Full variable domain (missing parts from reference TRBV28 and TRBJ2-7): DVKVTQSSRYLVKRTGEKVFLECVQDMDHENMFWYRQDPGLGLRLIYFSYDVKMKEKGDIPEGYSVSREKKERFSLILESASTNQTSMYLCATTTGGASGSYEQYFGPGTRLTVT.

This clone was counted many times. This rearrangement joins TRBV3-1 to TRBJ2-2, with D perhaps matching TRBD2 (5 bases). V lost 5 bases, J lost 6 bases, and 10 bases lay in between. The CDR3 spans 13 residues. Germline values: CDR1 LGHDT, CDR2 YNNKEL (reference sequence). The CDR3 sequence: CASSEARAGELFF. CDR3 bases: TGTGCCAGCAGCGAAGCGAGGGCCGGGGAGCTGTTTTTT.

This clone was observed at least ten times. V usage is TRBV7-9 and J usage is TRBJ2-1; 8 bases match TRBD2. The ends lost 6 bases at V and 7 bases at J; junction bases unmatched: 14. Germline V CDR1 and CDR2: SEHNR, FQNEAQ (reference sequence). The CDR3 extends over 16 amino acids. The CDR3 spells CASSPTTGTSKNEQFF. The CDR3 DNA sequence: TGTGCCAGCAGTCCCACTACCGGGACTAGTAAAAATGAGCAGTTCTTC.

A note on this clone: It may be a read error: a sequence one base away is much more abundant. This rearrangement joins TRBV4-1 to TRBJ1-1; D is ambiguous. The CDR3 is made up of 13 amino acids. The germline V gene encodes CDR1 MGHRA and CDR2 YSYEKL. The ends were cut back, 4 bases at V and 5 bases at J, with 11 bases in the middle. CDR3 bases: TGCGCCAGCAGCCCGATCACTCAGACTGAAGCTTTCTTT. Translated: CASSPITQTEAFF.

Of note for this clone: The germline gene is not matched at one end of the junction; a read error may be the cause. This chain connects TRBV4-2 to TRBJ2-2, with a possible D match to TRBD2 (6 bases). The CDR3 sequence is 15 residues long. In germline, CDR1 is LGHNA, CDR2 YNFKEQ. In DNA, the CDR3 is TGTGCCAGCAGCCAGGCCAGCGGGTACACCGGGGCGCTGTTTTTT. Translation gives CASSQASGYTGALFF.

At least ten counts were recorded for this clone. The CDR3 loop reads CASKQTGGRSYGYTF. CDR3 DNA: TGTGCCAGCAAACAGACAGGGGGCAGGAGCTATGGCTACACCTTC. This chain connects TRBV28 to TRBJ1-2; TRBD1 aligns across 10 bases. The CDR3 totals 15 residues. Germline V lookup: CDR1 MDHEN, CDR2 SYDVKM. J gave up 4 bases and V 7 bases, and 9 bases lay outside the gene matches.

The sample holds many counts of this clone. Just one base apart from a much larger clone, this may be a read error. The sample contains more than one DNA sequence encoding this CDR3. The chain recombines TRBV2 with TRBJ2-5, with 13 bases matching TRBD2. CDR1 and CDR2 (germline): SNHLY, FYNNEI. The CDR3 consists of 16 residues. V trimming: 6 bases; J trimming: 1 base; junction bases outside the gene matches: 5. CDR3 sequence: CASSRGLAGVQETQYF. DNA for the CDR3: TGTGCCAGCAGCCGTGGACTAGCGGGAGTCCAAGAGACCCAGTACTTC.

This clone was recorded a few times. This sequence joins TRBV20-1 and TRBJ2-1; the match to TRBD2 covers 10 bases. This CDR3 is built from 14 residues. V was clipped by 6 bases and J by 7 bases; unmatched bases: 9. Germline loops: CDR1 DFQATT, CDR2 SNEGSKA (reference sequence). The CDR3 loop reads CSAEKREGLNEQFF. In DNA form, the CDR3 reads TGCAGTGCCGAGAAGCGGGAGGGGTTGAATGAGCAGTTCTTC.

On this clone itself: This may be a read error: a much more frequent sequence differs by one nucleotide. The same CDR3 is also encoded by other DNA sequences in this sample. The chain joins TRBV4-1 to TRBJ1-4; D is undetermined. Germline V lookup: CDR1 MGHRA, CDR2 YSYEKL. Trimming pared 3 bases from V and 8 bases from J, leaving 16 bases between. The CDR3 spans 15 residues. The CDR3 DNA reads TGCGCCAGCAGCCATCTCAGAGGTGGTCAGGAAAAACTGTTTTTT. Translation: CASSHLRGGQEKLFF.

This clone was found many times. The chain employs TRBV5-4 and TRBJ2-1; no reliable D call. Germline lookup yields CDR1 SGHNT and CDR2 YYREEE (reference sequence). Trimming removed 0 bases from V and 9 bases from J, with 10 bases in between. The CDR3 covers 13 residues. The CDR3 DNA reads TGTGCCAGCAGCTTGGCCCTCCGGGTTGAGCAGTTCTTC. Its translation: CASSLALRVEQFF.

This clone was observed many times. The chain has TRBV7-3 and TRBJ2-1, with D tentatively TRBD2 (6 bases). This CDR3 contains 14 residues. The V end lost 7 bases, the J end lost 2 bases, and 12 bases lay between the germline ends. The germline CDR1 and CDR2 sequences are SGHTA and FQGTGA. In DNA, the CDR3 is TGTGCCAGCAAGGAGGGCGGTACCTACAATGAGCAGTTCTTC. Translated, it gives CASKEGGTYNEQFF.

This clone was observed at least ten times. The chain links TRBV11-3 to TRBJ1-2, with D perhaps TRBD1 (5 bases). The CDR3 loop spans 13 amino acids. CDR1 is SGHNT and CDR2 is YENEEA in the germline V gene. Trimming took off 2 bases at V and 7 bases at J, with 11 bases between the two ends. The CDR3 nucleotides read TGTGCCAGCAGCTTACCAGGGAGGGGTGGCTACACCTTC. It is translated as CASSLPGRGGYTF.

The chain carries TRBV28 and TRBJ2-7, with a tentative D call TRBD1 (6 bases). In germline, CDR1 is MDHEN, CDR2 SYDVKM. CDR3 length: 15 amino acids. V shed 4 bases and J shed 4 bases, with 17 bases lying between them. Here the CDR3 reads CASSSANRVQYEQYF. CDR3 in DNA: TGTGCCAGCAGTTCCGCGAACAGGGTTCAATACGAGCAGTACTTC.

This clone has ten or more counts. The junction does not match germline at one end; this may be a read error. This specimen includes other DNA sequences encoding the same CDR3. The chain couples TRBV19 to TRBJ1-1, with D unresolved. The CDR3 runs to 15 residues. Germline assignment: CDR1 LNHDA and CDR2 SQIVND (reference sequence). This CDR3 reads CASTSEGFGNTEAFF. DNA for the CDR3: TGTGCCAGTACTAGCGAGGGTTTTGGGAACACCGAAGCTTTCTTT.

This clone has a count of ten or more. The chain combines TRBV20-1 with TRBJ2-5, with D possibly TRBD2 on 6 matching bases. Germline loops: CDR1 DFQATT, CDR2 SNEGSKA (reference sequence). CDR3 length: 14 amino acids. V was cut by 5 bases and J by 5 bases, with 18 bases left in between. The CDR3 DNA sequence: TGCAGTGCTTCCATGGGGGGATACGGGGAGACCCAGTACTTC. Protein: CSASMGGYGETQYF.

The chain couples TRBV19 to TRBJ1-5; D is uncertain. Germline CDR1 LNHDA, CDR2 SQIVND (reference sequence). The CDR3 extends over 16 amino acids. Trimming cost V 2 bases and J 3 bases, with 14 bases left between them. The CDR3 DNA is TGTGCCAGTAGTATATTGGGCGGCGTTGTCAATCAGCCCCAGCATTTT. Its protein is CASSILGGVVNQPQHF.

This clone was detected ten times or more. This chain links TRBV19 with TRBJ2-7, with D unclear. Germline CDR1 LNHDA, CDR2 SQIVND (reference sequence). The V end lost 3 bases, the J end lost 2 bases, and 11 bases lay between the germline ends. The length of the CDR3 is 14 residues. CDR3 amino acids: CASSMGNSAYEQYF. CDR3 nucleotides: TGTGCCAGTAGTATGGGGAACAGTGCCTACGAGCAGTACTTC.

This clone was recorded at least ten times. The sample holds other DNA sequences that translate to the same CDR3. J is TRBJ1-1 and V is TRBV28, with D uncertain. The CDR3 has 11 amino acids. V was pared by 6 bases and J by 11 bases, with 13 bases between. Germline loops: CDR1 MDHEN, CDR2 SYDVKM. DNA for the CDR3: TGTGCCAGCAGAACCGCCCGAAGGGCTTTCTTT. Its translation is CASRTARRAFF.

For this clone: A clone one base away is much larger, so this may be a read error. The chain uses TRBV29-1 and TRBJ1-1; no clear D. V shed 4 bases and J shed 4 bases, with 13 bases lying between them. The V gene's germline CDR1 is SQVTM and CDR2 ANQGSEA. The CDR3 sequence is 13 residues long. The CDR3 nucleotides are TGCAGCGTTGTTAAGGTGATCGCCACTGAAGCTTTCTTT. Its translation is CSVVKVIATEAFF.

This clone showed up many times. The chain recombines TRBV5-1 with TRBJ2-2; no definite D call. Germline V lookup: CDR1 SGHRS, CDR2 YFSETQ. Trimming took 0 bases from V and 7 from J, leaving 4 bases between them. This CDR3 is 12 amino acids long. The CDR3 coding sequence is TGCGCCAGCAGCTTGGAGGACGGGGAGCTGTTTTTT. Translation: CASSLEDGELFF.

This clone was counted ten times or more. The V call is TRBV7-2, the J call TRBJ1-6; D unresolved. V was cut by 1 base and J by 10 bases, with 5 bases left in between. The CDR3 is made up of 12 amino acids. Germline CDR1 reads SGHTA; CDR2 reads FQGNSA. CDR3 loop: CASSLGPSPLHF. In nucleotides, the CDR3 is TGTGCCAGCAGCTTAGGGCCATCACCCCTCCACTTT.

This clone was recorded many times. This could be a read error, since a much larger clone is one nucleotide away. The chain has TRBV12-5 and TRBJ2-1, with D maybe TRBD2 (6 bases). Looked up from germline, CDR1 is LGHNT and CDR2 is FRNRAP. CDR3 size: 13 residues. The CDR3 nucleotides read TGTGCTAGTGGTCTAGCGACCATCAATGAGCGGTTCTTC. Protein product: CASGLATINERFF.

This clone was counted ten times or more. The gene calls are TRBV12-3 or TRBV12-4 and TRBJ1-1; D remains unclear. The CDR3 runs to 15 residues. The V end lost 3 bases, the J end lost 0 bases, and 11 bases lay between the germline ends. As DNA, the CDR3 is TGTGCCAGCAGTTTCTTCGCGTCTGTGAACACTGAAGCTTTCTTT. Translated: CASSFFASVNTEAFF.

This clone was recorded at least ten times. This chain links TRBV7-2 with TRBJ1-4; D call uncertain. CDR1 and CDR2 from the germline V gene are SGHTA and FQGNSA. V gave up 1 base and J gave up 8 bases, with 8 bases separating them. This CDR3 has 13 amino acids. The CDR3 DNA follows: TGTGCCAGCAGCTTAGATCGAGGGGAAAAACTGTTTTTT. Its translation: CASSLDRGEKLFF. The full variable domain, its missing parts supplied by reference TRBV7-2 and TRBJ1-4, is GAGVSQSPSNKVTEKGKDVELRCDPISGHTALYWYRQSLGQGLEFLIYFQGNSAPDKSGLPSDRFSAERTGGSVSTLTIQRTQQEDSAVYLCASSLDRGEKLFFGSGTQLSVL.

A remark on this clone: The junction and the germline gene differ at one end; a read error may be behind it. This sequence joins TRBV2 and TRBJ2-7; 9 bases align to TRBD1. Germline CDR1 reads SNHLY; CDR2 reads FYNNEI. The CDR3 contains 14 residues. The CDR3 nucleotides are TGTGCCAGCAGTAAGGGACAGGGAGGCTACGAGCAGTATTTC. As protein: CASSKGQGGYEQYF.

This chain connects TRBV3-1 to TRBJ1-2, with no clear D. This CDR3 has 15 amino acids. Germline values: CDR1 LGHDT, CDR2 YNNKEL (reference sequence). Trimming stripped 0 bases from V and 9 bases from J, with 17 bases between. CDR3: CASSQDEARVKRYTF. The CDR3 DNA is TGTGCCAGCAGCCAAGATGAGGCCCGAGTGAAGCGCTACACCTTC.

On this clone: One junction end does not reproduce the germline sequence, and a read error may be involved. The chain recombines TRBV6-1 with TRBJ2-2, with D perhaps matching TRBD1 or TRBD2 (5 bases each). The CDR3 runs 16 residues. CDR1 and CDR2 from the germline V gene are MNHNS and SASEGT. The CDR3 spells CAISEGTGYPAGELFF. Written as DNA, the CDR3 is TGTGCCATCAGTGAAGGGACCGGGTATCCCGCCGGGGAGCTGTTTTTT.

This clone showed up many times. The CDR3 bases are TGTGCCAGCAGCCAAGAGATCGGGGATTCACCCCTCCACTTT. It translates to CASSQEIGDSPLHF. This chain links TRBV4-2 with TRBJ1-6; D uncertain. CDR3 size: 14 residues. V gave up 0 bases and J gave up 8 bases, with 8 bases separating them. CDR1 and CDR2 (germline): LGHNA, YNFKEQ.